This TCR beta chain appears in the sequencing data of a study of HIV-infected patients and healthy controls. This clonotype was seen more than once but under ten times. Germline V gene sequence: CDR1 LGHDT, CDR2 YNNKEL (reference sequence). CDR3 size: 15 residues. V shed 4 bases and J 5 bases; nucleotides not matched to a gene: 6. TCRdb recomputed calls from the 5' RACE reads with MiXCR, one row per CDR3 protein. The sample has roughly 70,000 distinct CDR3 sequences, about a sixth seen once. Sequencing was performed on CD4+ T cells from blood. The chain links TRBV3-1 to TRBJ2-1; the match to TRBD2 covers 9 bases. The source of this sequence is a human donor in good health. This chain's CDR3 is CASSPAGGQNNEQFF. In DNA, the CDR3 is TGTGCCAGCAGCCCGGCGGGAGGGCAAAACAATGAGCAGTTCTTC.